The 6 T cell receptor beta chains below all came from one sample that was sequenced in a study of cytomegalovirus exposure and HLA in healthy donors. PCR involved 60 Vbeta and 13 Jbeta primers. Repertoires were generated with immunoSEQ multiplex PCR, while TCRdb's copy carries only in-frame clones and drops some. Here the sample spans about 130,000 clones, nearly 85% being singletons. The sequenced material came from PBMCs. The source of these receptors is a boy younger than 18 in good health and CMV-seronegative.

This clone was seen just once. This sequence joins TRBV5-1 and TRBJ1-1; TRBD1 might be the D (6 bases). CDR1 is SGHRS, CDR2 YFSETQ, per germline. V shed 4 bases and J shed 7 bases, with 11 bases lying between them. The CDR3 runs to 12 residues. CDR3 residues: CASSEGGGEAFF. The CDR3 coding sequence is TGCGCCAGCAGCGAGGGGGGGGGTGAAGCTTTCTTT.

V usage is TRBV30 and J usage is TRBJ2-4; the D gene is possibly TRBD1 (5 bases). CDR1 is GTSNPN and CDR2 is SVGIG in the germline V gene (reference sequence). The CDR3 extends over 12 amino acids. The CDR3 spells CALAGAKNIQYF. The DNA for the CDR3 is TGTGCATTAGCAGGGGCCAAAAACATTCAGTACTTC. The full variable domain, its missing parts supplied by reference TRBV30 and TRBJ2-4, is SQTIHQWPATLVQPVGSPLSLECTVEGTSNPNLYWYRQAAGRGLQLLFYSVGIGQISSEVPQNLSASRPQDRQFILSSKKLLLSDSGFYLCALAGAKNIQYFGAGTRLSVL.

The chain uses TRBV4-1 and TRBJ1-3, with D possibly TRBD1 on 5 matching bases. This CDR3 spans 15 amino acids. Germline CDR1 reads MGHRA; CDR2 reads YSYEKL. V was shortened by 0 bases and J by 4 bases, with 10 bases between the two germline ends. CDR3 DNA: TGCGCCAGCAGCCAAGACCCCAGGGCCGGAAACACCATATATTTT. This gives the protein CASSQDPRAGNTIYF.

The rearrangement joins TRBV27 to TRBJ2-7; 7 nucleotides match TRBD1. The CDR3 length is 15 residues. Germline V gene data show CDR1 as MNHEY and CDR2 as SMNVEV (reference sequence). The V and J ends lost 6 bases and 4 bases, in that order; junction bases with no gene match: 12. Here the CDR3 reads CASSLRGQGLYEQYF. CDR3 bases: TGTGCCAGCAGCCTAAGGGGGCAGGGGCTATACGAGCAGTACTTC.

Points on this clone: Lacking the conserved final phenylalanine or tryptophan, this CDR3 likely reflects a read error. The V call is TRBV19, the J call TRBJ1-5, with 9 bases that match TRBD1. Per the germline V gene, CDR1 is LNHDA and CDR2 is SQIVND (reference sequence). Unmatched junction bases numbered 16, after V lost 9 bases and J lost 7 bases. CDR3 length: 16 residues. As DNA, the CDR3 is TGTGCCAGCTCTCGACGGACAGGGGCGGTTGGGCAGCCCCAGCATGTT. It yields the protein CASSRRTGAVGQPQHV.

The chain carries TRBV5-6 and TRBJ2-7; a weak D match, TRBD2 (6 bases). The CDR3 spans 16 residues. Germline CDR1 SGHDT, CDR2 YYEEEE. V lost 4 bases to trimming and J lost 2 bases, with 19 bases between them. This CDR3 reads CASSLPTGGEAYEQYF. CDR3 nucleotide sequence: TGTGCCAGCAGCCTCCCGACTGGCGGGGAAGCCTACGAGCAGTACTTC.